This is a list of T cell receptor beta chains from one sample in a study of CD8 T cells in ankylosing spondylitis. A single record per CDR3 protein comes from TCRdb applying MiXCR to the 5' RACE reads. The sample lists more than 250,000 distinct CDR3 sequences, roughly 8% occurring once. Sequenced: blood, either unsorted or a sorted T cell fraction (not recorded which). The receptors derive from a male donor with ankylosing spondylitis. CDR3s leave out the opening cysteine and the closing phenylalanine or tryptophan. The order of the fields is J gene, V gene, CDR3 protein.

j_call: TRBJ2-5; v_call: TRBV5-1; cdr3_aa: ASSLAGSGRQETQY
j_call: TRBJ1-5; v_call: TRBV4-2; cdr3_aa: ASSQDSGQAFNQPQH
j_call: TRBJ2-7; v_call: TRBV28; cdr3_aa: ASSFPRLAGVKSPYEQY
j_call: TRBJ2-1; v_call: TRBV20-1; cdr3_aa: SARPASGPSSYNEQF
j_call: TRBJ1-1; v_call: TRBV5-1; cdr3_aa: ASASSTEAF
j_call: TRBJ1-5; v_call: TRBV2; cdr3_aa: ASSEMFLNQPQH
j_call: TRBJ1-5; v_call: TRBV2; cdr3_aa: ASSRNRVDRNQPQH
j_call: TRBJ2-2; v_call: TRBV28; cdr3_aa: ASSIPGTSPAGELF
j_call: TRBJ1-5; v_call: TRBV28; cdr3_aa: ASTNPFAQH
j_call: TRBJ2-7; v_call: TRBV5-1; cdr3_aa: ASSPETGIEQY
j_call: TRBJ1-4; v_call: TRBV24-1; cdr3_aa: ATSSTNEKLF
j_call: TRBJ2-5; v_call: TRBV5-1; cdr3_aa: ASSLGGRTTSFQETQY
j_call: TRBJ2-7; v_call: TRBV15; cdr3_aa: ATGGPKFYEQY
j_call: TRBJ2-6; v_call: TRBV18; cdr3_aa: ASSPLGLISGANVLT
j_call: TRBJ2-7; v_call: TRBV12-3/TRBV12-4; cdr3_aa: ASSVTGYNPYEQY
j_call: TRBJ2-7; v_call: TRBV20-1; cdr3_aa: SASPGHFPYEQY
j_call: TRBJ1-1; v_call: TRBV7-9; cdr3_aa: ASLWGSDTEAF
j_call: TRBJ2-7; v_call: TRBV28; cdr3_aa: ASSTYSPSTHEQY
j_call: TRBJ2-5; v_call: TRBV28; cdr3_aa: ASSFYGTSKTQY
j_call: TRBJ1-2; v_call: TRBV20-1; cdr3_aa: SARDRRDRSNYGYT
j_call: TRBJ2-7; v_call: TRBV12-3/TRBV12-4; cdr3_aa: ASSLTAGEQY
j_call: TRBJ2-5; v_call: TRBV9; cdr3_aa: ASSVGASGRTEQETQY
j_call: TRBJ2-2; v_call: TRBV12-3/TRBV12-4; cdr3_aa: ASSLTSGAPNTGELF
j_call: TRBJ2-7; v_call: TRBV7-2; cdr3_aa: ASSPEGSSSYEQY
j_call: TRBJ1-5; v_call: TRBV20-1; cdr3_aa: SARLGPGYSNQPQH
j_call: TRBJ2-1; v_call: TRBV12-3/TRBV12-4; cdr3_aa: ASSSAGVGNEQF
j_call: TRBJ2-1; v_call: TRBV4-2; cdr3_aa: ASSRTSVLDNEQF
j_call: TRBJ2-2; v_call: TRBV28; cdr3_aa: ASSLTEYTGELF
j_call: TRBJ2-2; v_call: TRBV12-3/TRBV12-4; cdr3_aa: ASQQGLATGELF
j_call: TRBJ2-7; v_call: TRBV4-3; cdr3_aa: ASSQDPPSGRPYEQY
j_call: TRBJ1-1; v_call: TRBV6-4; cdr3_aa: ASLQGAVTEAF
j_call: TRBJ2-3; v_call: TRBV5-1; cdr3_aa: ASSFLFLDSTDTQY
j_call: TRBJ2-2; v_call: TRBV5-1; cdr3_aa: ASSPEGATGELF
j_call: TRBJ2-2; v_call: TRBV2; cdr3_aa: ATQGLTSGTGELF
j_call: TRBJ2-1; v_call: TRBV2; cdr3_aa: ASDTLNSYNEQF
j_call: TRBJ2-7; v_call: TRBV5-1; cdr3_aa: ASSLGLGAYEQY
j_call: TRBJ2-3; v_call: TRBV5-1; cdr3_aa: ASSHGLAESTDTQY
j_call: TRBJ2-3; v_call: TRBV28; cdr3_aa: ASSTSTVTDTQY
j_call: TRBJ2-5; v_call: TRBV2; cdr3_aa: ASSGTGGGETQY
j_call: TRBJ2-5; v_call: TRBV4-2; cdr3_aa: ASSQEGLNQETQY
j_call: TRBJ2-7; v_call: TRBV29-1; cdr3_aa: SVSTSGSYEQY
j_call: TRBJ2-3; v_call: TRBV9; cdr3_aa: ASSVGGTSGASTDTQY
j_call: TRBJ2-3; v_call: TRBV11-2; cdr3_aa: ASSLWGGETDTQY
j_call: TRBJ2-6; v_call: TRBV20-1; cdr3_aa: SAREWGLERSGANVLT
j_call: TRBJ2-2; v_call: TRBV29-1; cdr3_aa: SVDPGVGGELF
j_call: TRBJ2-1; v_call: TRBV5-1; cdr3_aa: ASSPRGSRWVSNEQF
j_call: TRBJ2-7; v_call: TRBV2; cdr3_aa: ASSERVDGEQY
j_call: TRBJ2-3; v_call: TRBV5-1; cdr3_aa: ASSLVQVGTDTQY
j_call: TRBJ1-5; v_call: TRBV18; cdr3_aa: ASSPGQPYNQPQH
j_call: TRBJ2-1; v_call: TRBV15; cdr3_aa: ATSRTIPPGNEQF